Listed below are T cell receptor beta chains from one sample, sequenced in a study of tumor-infiltrating lymphocytes in primary liver carcinoma. A single record per CDR3 protein comes from TCRdb applying MiXCR to the multiplex PCR reads. The profile shows 300,000 to 400,000 distinct CDR3 sequences, roughly two thirds of them singletons. The sample taken for sequencing was peripheral blood. Receptors originate from a man aged 35 to 55 with primary liver carcinoma and hepatitis B virus infection. Both conserved end residues are part of each CDR3. The D gene is left open where the match is weak. Only some rows state a clone size, as once, few, many or a class for expanded clones.

NA,TRBV24-1,TRBJ2-5,NA,15,TGTGCCACCAGTGATTCCACAGGGCGCCAAGAGACCCAGTACTTC,CATSDSTGRQETQYF
NA,TRBV12-1,TRBJ2-1,few,16,TGTGCCAGCAGCTTTGAAACAGGGGGCGCCTACAATGAGCAGTTCTTC,CASSFETGGAYNEQFF
TRBD2,TRBV12-3/TRBV12-4,TRBJ2-1,many,15,TGTGCCAGCAGTTTCAAGCGGGATCTCCTCAATGAGCAGTTCTTC,CASSFKRDLLNEQFF
NA,TRBV6-5,TRBJ1-1,many,13,TGTGCCAGCAGTTACTCGAAAGACACTGAAGCTTTCTTT,CASSYSKDTEAFF
NA,TRBV5-5,TRBJ2-1,many,12,TGTGCCAGCAGCGTAACTATCAATGAGCAGTTCTTC,CASSVTINEQFF
NA,TRBV14,TRBJ2-7,NA,15,TGTGCCAGCAGCCACTCAGGGTGGGGTCGTTACGAGCAGTACTTC,CASSHSGWGRYEQYF
NA,TRBV29-1,TRBJ1-1,NA,13,TGCAAGGGACGGATGGCGTCGAATACTGAAGCTTTCTTT,CKGRMASNTEAFF
NA,TRBV11-2,TRBJ2-1,NA,11,TGTGCCAGCAGATTTTTGGGTGGGCAGTTCTTC,CASRFLGGQFF
TRBD1,TRBV6-5,TRBJ1-4,NA,15,TGTGCCAGCAGTCTGCGACAGGGGAGGAATGAAAAACTGTTTTTT,CASSLRQGRNEKLFF
NA,TRBV6-1,TRBJ2-2,NA,15,TGTGCCAGCAGTCTCAGCGGGTCAGACACCGGGGAGCTGTTTTTT,CASSLSGSDTGELFF
NA,TRBV14,TRBJ2-7,few,15,TGTGCCAGCAGCCAGCTTCGGGGGAGCTCCTACGAGCAGTACTTC,CASSQLRGSSYEQYF
TRBD2,TRBV6-5,TRBJ2-1,medium-sized,11,TGTGCCATCGGGAGAGGGACTAGTGAGTTCTTC,CAIGRGTSEFF
TRBD2,TRBV5-6,TRBJ2-5,NA,16,TGTGCCAGCAGCTTGCCCCTAGCGGGAGGGGTGGAGACCCAGTACTTC,CASSLPLAGGVETQYF
NA,TRBV4-3,TRBJ2-2,NA,15,TGCGCCAGCAGCCTCTCCCCCGGGAAACACCGGGGGCTGTTTTTT,CASSLSPGKHRGLFF
TRBD2,TRBV11-3,TRBJ2-5,NA,16,TGTGCCAGCAGCTTAGTACCGGGAGGTATGGTAGAGAGCCAGTACTTC,CASSLVPGGMVESQYF
NA,TRBV11-2,TRBJ1-1,NA,19,TGTGCCATCAGTTCCACCGGGGCAGGGACCCAACGCTTGAACACTGAAGCTTTCTTT,CAISSTGAGTQRLNTEAFF
NA,TRBV11-2,TRBJ2-7,many,14,TGTGCCAGCAGCCTTGGGACGGATTTCTACGAGCAGTACTTC,CASSLGTDFYEQYF
NA,TRBV12-3/TRBV12-4,TRBJ1-3,many,13,TGTGCCAGCAGGACCCTCTCTGGAAACACCATATATTTT,CASRTLSGNTIYF
TRBD2,TRBV11-2,TRBJ2-5,NA,18,TGTGCCAGCAGCTTAGAGGTGGGACTAGCGGGAGGGGAGGAGACGCAGTACTTC,CASSLEVGLAGGEETQYF
TRBD2,TRBV6-6,TRBJ2-7,many,13,TGTGCCAGCAGGCTAGCGGAGTCCTACGAGCAGTACTTC,CASRLAESYEQYF
NA,TRBV30,TRBJ1-1,NA,13,TGTGCCTGGAGGACGTACAGAAACACTGAAGCTCTCTTT,CAWRTYRNTEALF
NA,TRBV24-1,TRBJ2-1,few,12,TGTGCCACCAGTGAAAGGTGGAATGAGCAGTTCTTC,CATSERWNEQFF
NA,TRBV6-5,TRBJ2-7,many,15,TGTGCCAGCAGTACGATAACGACGGCTTCCTACGAGCAGTACTTC,CASSTITTASYEQYF
NA,TRBV6-2/TRBV6-3,TRBJ1-4,NA,17,TGTGCCAGGAGTAGCTCACAACTCAGGGGACGCCCCGGAAAACTGTTTTTT,CARSSSQLRGRPGKLFF
NA,TRBV4-1,TRBJ1-2,NA,13,TGCGCCATCAGCCAAGGAGGGGTATACGACTACACCTTC,CAISQGGVYDYTF
NA,TRBV5-6,TRBJ2-2,many,16,TGTGCCAGCCAAAAATTCACGTACTCGAACACCGGGGAGCTGTTTTTT,CASQKFTYSNTGELFF
NA,TRBV28,TRBJ2-5,NA,17,TGTGCCAACATCGGCAACGCGGGGCAGGGACCCTTGGGGACACAGTACTTC,CANIGNAGQGPLGTQYF
TRBD2,TRBV29-1,TRBJ2-7,NA,14,TGCCGCGTTGCTACTAGCGGGACCGAAGTCGAGCAGTACTTC,CRVATSGTEVEQYF
NA,TRBV4-1,TRBJ2-1,NA,17,TGCGCCAGCAGCCAAGATCTTGCGTCTAGCTCCTACATTGAGCAGTTCTTC,CASSQDLASSSYIEQFF
NA,TRBV6-5,TRBJ1-5,NA,14,TGTGCCAGCAGGGGCCGTCTCCGAAATCGGCCCCAGCATTTT,CASRGRLRNRPQHF
NA,TRBV6-1,TRBJ2-2,many,14,TGTGCCAGCAGTGAAAACGGATTCTCGGGGGAGCTGTTTTTT,CASSENGFSGELFF
NA,TRBV11-3,TRBJ2-4,NA,13,TGTGCCGGCAGCCCCAGTGGGGGAAACATTCAGTACTTC,CAGSPSGGNIQYF
NA,TRBV11-3,TRBJ2-1,NA,16,TGTGCCAGCAGCCTAAATAAAGGGACATGGGTCAATGAGCAGTTCTTC,CASSLNKGTWVNEQFF